The 17 T cell receptor beta chains below all came from one sample that was sequenced in a study of blood T cell repertoires in COVID-19. TCRdb keeps only in-frame clones here, not all; method: immunoSEQ multiplex PCR. This sample has about 140,000 clones, with almost 80% found just once. Sequenced sample: PBMCs or T cells enriched from blood (not recorded which). These receptors were taken from a woman between 50 and 59 years old who had recovered from COVID-19.

The CDR3 spells CASSVEVGVSYNEQFF. CDR3 nucleotide sequence: TGTGCCAGCAGCGTAGAGGTCGGGGTCTCCTACAATGAGCAGTTCTTC. J is TRBJ2-1 and V is TRBV9; tentative D call: TRBD2 (5 bases). The CDR3 is made up of 16 amino acids. Trimming removed 0 bases from V and 0 bases from J, with 10 bases in between. Germline values: CDR1 SGDLS, CDR2 YYNGEE.

This chain connects TRBV28 to TRBJ2-7; a weak D match, TRBD2 (5 bases). The CDR3 covers 16 residues. The germline CDR1 and CDR2 sequences are MDHEN and SYDVKM. V lost 8 bases, J lost 1 base, and 21 bases lay in between. The CDR3: CASALLGSGGSYEQYF. CDR3 nucleotides: TGTGCCAGCGCCCTCTTAGGGAGCGGTGGTTCCTACGAGCAGTACTTC.

J is TRBJ1-4 and V is TRBV30; no reliable D call. V lost 0 bases to trimming and J lost 5 bases, with 10 bases between them. Per the germline V gene, CDR1 is GTSNPN and CDR2 is SVGIG (reference sequence). CDR3 length: 14 amino acids. This chain's CDR3 is CAWSVMGRNEKLFF. The CDR3, as DNA: TGTGCCTGGAGTGTAATGGGGAGGAATGAAAAACTGTTTTTT.

The gene calls are TRBV7-9 and TRBJ2-1; the match to TRBD1 covers 9 bases. Germline V CDR1 and CDR2: SEHNR, FQNEAQ (reference sequence). The CDR3 extends over 15 amino acids. Trimming cost V 7 bases and J 8 bases; bases outside gene matches: 12. CDR3 sequence: CASITLGTGRDEQFF. CDR3 in DNA: TGTGCCAGCATCACTTTGGGGACAGGGCGTGATGAGCAGTTCTTC.

The V and J genes are TRBV29-1 and TRBJ1-4; TRBD1 aligns across 7 bases. The CDR3 consists of 15 residues. V was clipped by 0 bases and J by 3 bases; unmatched bases: 4. Looked up from germline, CDR1 is SQVTM and CDR2 is ANQGSEA. For the CDR3, the DNA is TGCAGCGTTGAAGACGACAGGGATTCTAATGAAAAACTGTTTTTT. Protein product: CSVEDDRDSNEKLFF.

This clone showed up just a few times. The chain is built from TRBV5-1 and TRBJ1-1, with D unclear. The CDR3 has 13 amino acids. Germline V gene data show CDR1 as SGHRS and CDR2 as YFSETQ. Trimming removed 5 bases from V and 1 base from J, with 9 bases in between. The CDR3 region is CASRTQSNTEAFF. In DNA, the CDR3 is TGCGCCAGCAGAACCCAGTCGAACACTGAAGCTTTCTTT.

The CDR3 reads CASGTGLAERYEQYF. DNA for the CDR3: TGTGCCAGCGGTACCGGACTAGCGGAGAGATACGAGCAGTACTTC. The chain couples TRBV6-6 to TRBJ2-7, with 10 bases that match TRBD2. The length of the CDR3 is 15 residues. Per germline, CDR1 MNHNY and CDR2 SVGAGI (reference sequence). After removal of 8 bases from V and 4 bases from J, the junction contained 11 bases not matched to a gene.

The CDR3 region is CASSQLAGGPDTQYF. DNA for the CDR3: TGTGCCAGCAGCCAACTAGCGGGGGGGCCGGATACGCAGTATTTT. This rearrangement joins TRBV3-1 (or the pseudogene TRBV3-2) to TRBJ2-3; 12 bases map to TRBD2. Trimming cost V 2 bases and J 6 bases; bases outside gene matches: 3. This CDR3 contains 15 residues. Germline assignment: CDR1 LGHDT and CDR2 YNNKEL (reference sequence).

The chain has TRBV24-1 and TRBJ2-7, with 7 bases identical to TRBD2. There are 11 residues in the CDR3. The germline CDR1 and CDR2 sequences are KGHDR and SFDVKD. V trimming: 9 bases; J trimming: 7 bases; junction bases outside the gene matches: 5. The CDR3 sequence: CATGEGLEQYF. The DNA of the CDR3 is TGTGCCACCGGGGAGGGCTTAGAGCAGTACTTC.

The CDR3 coding sequence is TGCGCCAGCAGCCAAGATAGGACAGGGGCGTCCGGGGAGCTGTTTTTT. It codes for CASSQDRTGASGELFF. This chain connects TRBV4-1 to TRBJ2-2; 9 bases are a match to TRBD1. This CDR3 has 16 amino acids. V dropped 0 bases and J dropped 6; count of bases not matched to a gene: 5. Germline-derived CDR1 and CDR2 are MGHRA and YSYEKL.

The rearrangement uses TRBV7-6 and TRBJ2-3, with TRBD2 identical over 7 bases. Germline values: CDR1 SGHVS, CDR2 FNYEAQ. This CDR3 comprises 16 residues. The V and J ends lost 1 base and 2 bases, in that order; junction bases with no gene match: 6. In nucleotides, the CDR3 is TGTGCCAGCAGCTTAGAAGCTAGCGGAAACACAGATACGCAGTATTTT. The encoded protein is CASSLEASGNTDTQYF.

This clone appeared a few times. The chain has TRBV7-3 and TRBJ2-1, with D tentatively TRBD1 (5 bases). The V end was cut by 4 bases, the J end by 5 bases, with 12 bases between. CDR3 size: 14 residues. Germline assignment: CDR1 SGHTA and CDR2 FQGTGA. The CDR3 sequence: CASSYSAGNNEQFF. CDR3 in DNA: TGTGCCAGCAGCTACTCGGCAGGGAACAATGAGCAGTTCTTC. Combining the CDR3 with reference TRBV7-3 and TRBJ2-1 gives the whole variable domain GAGVSQTPSNKVTEKGKYVELRCDPISGHTALYWYRQSLGQGPEFLIYFQGTGAADDSGLPNDRFFAVRPEGSVSTLKIQRTERGDSAVYLCASSYSAGNNEQFFGPGTRLTVL.

This sequence joins TRBV5-1 and TRBJ2-7; tentatively, D is TRBD2 (7 bases). Deletions cut 4 bases from V and 4 bases from J, with 15 bases between. CDR3 length equals 14 residues. The germline CDR1 and CDR2 sequences are SGHRS and YFSETQ. CDR3 nucleotides: TGCGCCAGCAGCACCGAGGGGGGGAGGTACGAGCAGTACTTC. Translating gives CASSTEGGRYEQYF.

This chain uses TRBV28 with TRBJ1-2; 8 bases map to TRBD1. CDR1 is MDHEN, CDR2 SYDVKM, per germline. V was clipped by 7 bases and J by 4 bases; unmatched bases: 11. The CDR3 totals 15 residues. The CDR3 region is CASTFQGARGYGYTF. The CDR3 nucleotides read TGTGCCAGCACCTTCCAGGGGGCGCGGGGCTATGGCTACACCTTC.

This chain joins TRBV7-3 and TRBJ2-3; 8 nucleotides match TRBD2. CDR3 size: 14 residues. The V gene end was trimmed by 4 bases and the J gene end by 6 bases; junction bases not matched to a gene: 6. From germline, CDR1 is SGHTA and CDR2 FQGTGA. CDR3 loop: CASSSTGGPDTQYF. Written as DNA, the CDR3 is TGTGCCAGCAGCTCCACGGGGGGGCCGGATACGCAGTATTTT. The variable domain in full, completed from reference TRBV7-3 and TRBJ2-3, reads GAGVSQTPSNKVTEKGKYVELRCDPISGHTALYWYRQSLGQGPEFLIYFQGTGAADDSGLPNDRFFAVRPEGSVSTLKIQRTERGDSAVYLCASSSTGGPDTQYFGPGTRLTVL.

The V call is TRBV3-1 (or the pseudogene TRBV3-2), the J call TRBJ1-3, with D tentatively TRBD1 (5 bases). Germline CDR1 and CDR2: LGHDT and YNNKEL (reference sequence). The CDR3 runs to 21 residues. V gave up 0 bases and J gave up 0 bases, with 24 bases separating them. The CDR3 reads CASSQDSQAGFPGSSGNTIYF. In DNA, the CDR3 is TGTGCCAGCAGCCAAGATTCGCAGGCAGGGTTCCCTGGAAGCTCTGGAAACACCATATATTTT.

This clone was recorded once. The chain is built from TRBV2 and TRBJ2-7; no definite D call. Germline assignment: CDR1 SNHLY and CDR2 FYNNEI. The V end was cut by 8 bases, the J end by 8 bases, with 22 bases between. The CDR3 contains 14 residues. CDR3 in amino acids: CASSRRRNNTKQYF. For the CDR3, the DNA is TGTGCCAGCTCCCGTCGGCGGAATAATACGAAGCAGTACTTC. Complete variable domain (other parts from reference TRBV2 and TRBJ2-7): EPEVTQTPSHQVTQMGQEVILRCVPISNHLYFYWYRQILGQKVEFLVSFYNNEISEKSEIFDDQFSVERPDGSNFTLKIRSTKLEDSAMYFCASSRRRNNTKQYFGPGTRLTVT.